This T cell receptor (beta chain) was sequenced for a study of blood T cell repertoires in COVID-19 (dated by TCRdb to the early 2020s). The study in broad terms: Samples from collaborators originated in the United States, Italy and Spain and spanned both the acute and convalescent phases of COVID-19. The samples were drawn from two sources: the first 160 participants of the ongoing ImmuneRACE study, and about 1,300 subjects contributed by 6 global collaborators. Where HLA class I and class II types were available, the types were taken from metadata supplied by the sample provider, not from assay-based typing. Nearly every sample came with metadata listing a de-identified subject ID, COVID-19 status, age in years and sex. The repertoires were released in a freely available public database intended as a resource for research on the immune response to SARS-CoV-2. Subjects who had been exposed to COVID-19, were actively infected with it, or had recovered from it provided the deeply sampled blood TCRbeta repertoires that made up the dataset. The prospective study material was composed of cDNA or gDNA derived from T cells, B-cell-depleted T cells, or PBMCs.

The immunoSEQ Assay, a bias-controlled multiplex PCR, was used to amplify TCRbeta CDR3 regions from genomic DNA. From the authors' description of their analysis: The number of nucleated cells in each sample was estimated by amplification of reference gene primers within the assay. To quantify the absolute abundance of each unique TCRbeta CDR3 rearrangement, sequence reads were collapsed and filtered. For each sample, productive Simpson clonality was calculated by taking the square root of Simpson's diversity index across productive rearrangements. TCRdb took over this immuneACCESS table, retaining in-frame rearrangements with V and J assigned. Such tables are incomplete; in checked studies, under half of the missing clones stem from an unresolved V gene, and the remainder is unexplained. V, J and clone size derive from that table, while D and trimming were established from the DNA sequence. The sample contains about 170,000 clones, 83% of them found a single time. The top ten clonotypes cover approximately 2% of the sample.

Collaborating institutions collected whole blood in K2EDTA tubes following their own protocols. Collaborator samples were shipped for TCRbeta analysis as frozen whole blood, isolated PBMCs, or DNA extracted from either sample type. The investigation overall reported the following: How much clinical and demographic metadata was included differed by source and by participant, and the metadata was provided uncurated.

As regards this clone: This receptor's antigen is unknown. No clone much larger than this one lies a single base away; base qualities are absent.

This clonotype was obtained from a woman of 80 years or more with acute or convalescent COVID-19. The sample consisted of peripheral blood.

The CDR3: CAISGPGSSYEQYF. At the DNA level, the sequence is TGTGCCATCAGTGGCCCAGGGTCCTCCTACGAGCAGTACTTC. The rearrangement joined TRBV10-3 to TRBJ2-7; matching of 5 bases hints at TRBD1 as the D gene. The germline V gene sets CDR1 to ENHRY and CDR2 to SYGVKD. V is pared back by 4 bases and J by 0 bases, with 10 bases lying between the germline termini. From its cysteine to its phenylalanine, the CDR3 spans 14 amino acids. Solely the CDR3 DNA is kept, with 42 bases framed from the first base.